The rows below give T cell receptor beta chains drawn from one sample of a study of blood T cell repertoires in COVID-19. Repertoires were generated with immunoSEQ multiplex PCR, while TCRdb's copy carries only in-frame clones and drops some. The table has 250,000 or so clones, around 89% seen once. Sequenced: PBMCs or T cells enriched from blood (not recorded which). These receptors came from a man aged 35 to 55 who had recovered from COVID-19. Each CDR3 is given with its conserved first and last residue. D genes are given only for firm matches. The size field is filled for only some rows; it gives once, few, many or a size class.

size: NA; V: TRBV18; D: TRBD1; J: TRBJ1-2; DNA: TGTGCCAGCTCACCAGGGACAGACTATGGCTACACCTTC; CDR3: CASSPGTDYGYTF
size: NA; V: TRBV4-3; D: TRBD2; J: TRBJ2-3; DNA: TGCGCCAGCAGCCAAGTTACTAGCGGGGTTTACACAGATACGCAGTATTTT; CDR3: CASSQVTSGVYTDTQYF
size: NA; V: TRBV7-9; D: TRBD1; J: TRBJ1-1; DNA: TGTGCCAGCAGCTTAGTGCAGGGGGCAGCTGAAGCTTTCTTT; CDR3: CASSLVQGAAEAFF
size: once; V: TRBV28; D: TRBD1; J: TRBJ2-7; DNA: TGTGCCAGCATCTCGGCCGGGACAGGGGGTTGGAACGAGCAGTACTTC; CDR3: CASISAGTGGWNEQYF
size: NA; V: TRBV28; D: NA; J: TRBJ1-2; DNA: TGTGCCGTGGGCTTGAACTATGGCTACACCTTC; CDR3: CAVGLNYGYTF
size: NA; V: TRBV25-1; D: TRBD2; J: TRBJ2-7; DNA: TGTGCCAGCAGTGAATTAGGGTTAGCGGGAGATGAGCAGTACTTC; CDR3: CASSELGLAGDEQYF
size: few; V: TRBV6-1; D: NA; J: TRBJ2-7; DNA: TGTGCCAGCAGTGATGAACTAGGGAACTACGAGCAGTACTTC; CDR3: CASSDELGNYEQYF
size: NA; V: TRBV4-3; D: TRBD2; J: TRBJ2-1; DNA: TGCGCCAGCAGCCAAGTAGCTAGCGGGAGTCTTTATGAGCAGTTCTTC; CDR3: CASSQVASGSLYEQFF
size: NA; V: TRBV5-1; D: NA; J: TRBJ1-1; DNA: TGCGCCAGCAGCACTCGGACGGGGGGTGGCACTGAAGCTTTCTTT; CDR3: CASSTRTGGGTEAFF
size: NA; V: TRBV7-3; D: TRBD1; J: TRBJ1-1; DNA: TGTGCCAGCAGCTTAACGGGACAGGGCAAGGCTGAAGCTTTCTTT; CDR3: CASSLTGQGKAEAFF
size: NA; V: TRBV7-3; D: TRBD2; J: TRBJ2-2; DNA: TGTGCCAGCAGCTTTTCTGGGGGCCTTAGCGGGAGTGGTGAGGCAACCGGGGAGCTGTTTTTT; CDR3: CASSFSGGLSGSGEATGELFF
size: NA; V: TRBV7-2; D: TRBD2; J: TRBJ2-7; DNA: TGTGCCAGCAGCTTAGCTAGCGGGAGTGGCTCCTACGAGCAGTACTTC; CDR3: CASSLASGSGSYEQYF
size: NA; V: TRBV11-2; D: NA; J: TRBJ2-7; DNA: TGTGCCAGCAGCTTAGGACAGAGGACCTACGAGCAGTACTTC; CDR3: CASSLGQRTYEQYF
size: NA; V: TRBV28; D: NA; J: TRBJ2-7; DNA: TGTGCCAGCAGAATAAGGGGGGAGCAGTACTTC; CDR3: CASRIRGEQYF
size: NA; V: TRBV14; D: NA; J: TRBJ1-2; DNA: TGTGCCAGCAGCCAAGAATCGCAGGCCTATGGCTACACCTTC; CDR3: CASSQESQAYGYTF
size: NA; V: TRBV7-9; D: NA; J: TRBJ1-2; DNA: TGTGCCAGCATTCCCGCCAGGCCTCGGGGCTACACCTTC; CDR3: CASIPARPRGYTF
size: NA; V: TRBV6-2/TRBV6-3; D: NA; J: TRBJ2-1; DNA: TGTGCCAGCAGTGCTACAGGTAGCTCCTACAATGAGCAGTTCTTC; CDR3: CASSATGSSYNEQFF
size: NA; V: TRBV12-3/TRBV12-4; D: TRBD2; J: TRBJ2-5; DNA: TGTGCCAGCTCTCTAGCGGGAGGGGAGACCCAGTACTTC; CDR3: CASSLAGGETQYF
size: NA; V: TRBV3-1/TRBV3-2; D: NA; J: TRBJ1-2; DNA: TGTGCCAGCAGCCAAGATTTGGCCGCTAACTATGGCTACACCTTC; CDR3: CASSQDLAANYGYTF
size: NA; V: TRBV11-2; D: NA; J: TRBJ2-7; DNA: TGTGCCAGCAGCTTAGGTCGCAGGGGCCCTGCCTACGAGCAGTACTTC; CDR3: CASSLGRRGPAYEQYF
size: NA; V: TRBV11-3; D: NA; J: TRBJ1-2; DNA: TGTGCCAGCAGCTTACAGATGCGGCTGGAAGGGGTCGATAACTATGGCTACACCTTC; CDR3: CASSLQMRLEGVDNYGYTF
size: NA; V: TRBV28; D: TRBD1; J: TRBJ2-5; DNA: TGTGCCAGCAGTTTATGGGACAGGGGGAGAGCGGAGACCCAGTACTTC; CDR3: CASSLWDRGRAETQYF
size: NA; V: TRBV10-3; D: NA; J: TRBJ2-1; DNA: TGTGCCATCAGTGAAGAAGGGAGGCCCTACAATGAGCAGTTCTTC; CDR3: CAISEEGRPYNEQFF
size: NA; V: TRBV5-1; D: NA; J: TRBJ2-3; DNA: TGCGCCAGCAGCTTGGCAGTTAGCACAGATACGCAGTATTTT; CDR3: CASSLAVSTDTQYF
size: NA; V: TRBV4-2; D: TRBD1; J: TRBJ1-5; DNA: TGTGCCAGCAGCCAAGATGGGACAGCTTATAGCAATCAGCCCCAGCATTTT; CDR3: CASSQDGTAYSNQPQHF
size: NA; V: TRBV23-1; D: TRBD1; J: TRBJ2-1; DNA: TGCGCCAGCAGTCAGGGACAGGAGAGCTACAATGAGCAGTTCTTC; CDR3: CASSQGQESYNEQFF
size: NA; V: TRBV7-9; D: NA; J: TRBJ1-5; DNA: TGTGCCAGCAGCCTGGGCGGGGGTAGCAATCAGCCCCAGCATTTT; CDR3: CASSLGGGSNQPQHF
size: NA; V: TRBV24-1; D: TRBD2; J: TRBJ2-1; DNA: TGTGCCACCAGTGATCCTTTACTAGCGGGGCCTTACAATGAGCAGTTCTTC; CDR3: CATSDPLLAGPYNEQFF
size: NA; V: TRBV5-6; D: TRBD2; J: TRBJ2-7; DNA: TGTGCCAGCAGCCGAGGCGGGAGTTCCGAGCAGTACTTC; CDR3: CASSRGGSSEQYF
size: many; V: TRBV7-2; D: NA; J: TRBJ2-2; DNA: TGTGCCAGCAGCTTAGATTATGCGGAATCCGGGGAGCTGTTTTTT; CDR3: CASSLDYAESGELFF
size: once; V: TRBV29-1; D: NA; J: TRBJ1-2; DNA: TGCAGCGTATCTACAGAGAACTATGGCTACACCTTC; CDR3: CSVSTENYGYTF
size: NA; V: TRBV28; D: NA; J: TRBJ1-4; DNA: TGTGCCAGCAGTTTAGGGGGGACAACTAATGAAAAACTGTTTTTT; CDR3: CASSLGGTTNEKLFF
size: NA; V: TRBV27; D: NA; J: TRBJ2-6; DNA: TGTGCCAGCAGTTTGAGGGGGAGAGGGGCCAACGTCCTGACTTTC; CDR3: CASSLRGRGANVLTF
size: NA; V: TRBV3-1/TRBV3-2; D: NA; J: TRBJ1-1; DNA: TGTGCCAGCAGCCAGGTTAGGAACACTGAAGCTTTCTTT; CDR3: CASSQVRNTEAFF
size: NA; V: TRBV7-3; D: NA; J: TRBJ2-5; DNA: TGTGCCAGCAGCTTAGGGTCTGCGGGTCCGGAGACCCAGTACTTC; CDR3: CASSLGSAGPETQYF
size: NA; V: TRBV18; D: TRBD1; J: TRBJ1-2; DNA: TGTGCCAGCTCAGTGACAGGGGGACCCAATAACTATGGCTACACCTTC; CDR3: CASSVTGGPNNYGYTF
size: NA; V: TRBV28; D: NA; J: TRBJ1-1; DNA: TGTGCCAGCAGACTTCCGGGGAACACTGAAGCTTTCTTT; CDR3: CASRLPGNTEAFF
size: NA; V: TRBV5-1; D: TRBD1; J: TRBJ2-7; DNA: TGCGCCAGCAGCCCAGGACAGGGACGCGAGCAGTACTTC; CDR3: CASSPGQGREQYF
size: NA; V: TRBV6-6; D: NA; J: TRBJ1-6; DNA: TGTGCCAGCAGTTACTCTTTGGACATCTATAATTCACCCCTCCACTTT; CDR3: CASSYSLDIYNSPLHF
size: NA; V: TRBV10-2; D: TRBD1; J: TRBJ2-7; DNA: TGCGCCAGCCATCCGGGACAGGGTATGTACGAGCAGTACTTC; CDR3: CASHPGQGMYEQYF
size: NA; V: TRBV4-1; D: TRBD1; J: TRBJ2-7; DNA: TGCGCCAGCAGCCAAGAGGGACAGGGGGGGTCCTACGAGCAGTACTTC; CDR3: CASSQEGQGGSYEQYF
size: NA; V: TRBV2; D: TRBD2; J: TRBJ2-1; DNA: TGTGCCAGCAATATGTGGCTAGCGGGGGGCCGATACAATGAGCAGTTCTTC; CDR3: CASNMWLAGGRYNEQFF
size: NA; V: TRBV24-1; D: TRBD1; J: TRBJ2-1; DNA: TGTGCCACCAGTGAAACGGGACAGGCGAATGAGCAGTTCTTC; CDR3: CATSETGQANEQFF
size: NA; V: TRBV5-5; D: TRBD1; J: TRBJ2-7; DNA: TGTGCCAGCAGCTACAGACAGGGCTACTACGGGCAGTACTTC; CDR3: CASSYRQGYYGQYF
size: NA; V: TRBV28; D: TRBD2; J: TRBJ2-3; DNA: TGTGCCAGCAGTTTAGCCGGGACTAGCGGGAGAACAGATACGCAGTATTTT; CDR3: CASSLAGTSGRTDTQYF
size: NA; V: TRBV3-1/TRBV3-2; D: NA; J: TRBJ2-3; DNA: TGTGCCAGCAGCCAAGCCACTACCAAAGCGCAGTATTTT; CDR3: CASSQATTKAQYF
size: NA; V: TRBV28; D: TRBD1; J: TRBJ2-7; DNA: TGTGCCAGCAGTAACTATAAGTCAAAAGACAGGGGGCAATACGAGCAGTACTTC; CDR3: CASSNYKSKDRGQYEQYF
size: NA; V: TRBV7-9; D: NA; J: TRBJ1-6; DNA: TGTGCCAGCACCCTCCCGGGACAAGCTTCACCCCTCCACTTT; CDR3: CASTLPGQASPLHF
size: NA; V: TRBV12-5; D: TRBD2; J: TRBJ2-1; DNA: TGTGCTAGTGGTCGAGCGGGAGGGCCGTGGAATGAGCAGTTCTTC; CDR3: CASGRAGGPWNEQFF
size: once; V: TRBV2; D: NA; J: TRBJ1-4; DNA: TGTGCCAGCAGCAGGGGCCGAAGAACAACTAATGAAAAACTGTTTTTT; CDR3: CASSRGRRTTNEKLFF
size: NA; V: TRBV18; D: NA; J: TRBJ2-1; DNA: TGTGCCAGCTCACCGGGCAGGGGAGTCAACAATGAGCAGTTCTTC; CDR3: CASSPGRGVNNEQFF
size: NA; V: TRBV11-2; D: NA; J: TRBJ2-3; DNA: TGTGCCAGCAGCTTAATCGTCGGCACAGATACGCAGTATTTT; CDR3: CASSLIVGTDTQYF